The entry below describes one TCR beta chain. Original handling: Quantification of nucleated cells was approximated via reference gene primer amplification. Generated by immunoSEQ multiplex PCR, the TCRdb table keeps only in-frame clones and is missing some. V, J and clone size were drawn from that table, and D and trimming were deduced from the DNA. Of about 300,000 clones listed, about nine tenths are singletons. This record comes from a study of blood T cell repertoires in COVID-19. In the study overall: T cells, B-cell-depleted T cells, or PBMCs supplied cDNA or gDNA.

In assigning cohorts, the study relied on participant-reported clinical history. A case of COVID-19 had been met by exposed participants within 2 weeks before study entry. Germline trimming cut 6 bases from V and 3 bases from J; bases unmatched to any gene: 8. The V gene's germline CDR1 is MGHRA and CDR2 YSYEKL. This CDR3 region has 15 residues. The origin of this receptor is a woman between 50 and 59 years old who had been exposed to COVID-19. The material sequenced was PBMCs or T cells enriched from blood (not recorded which). The J gene is TRBJ2-3, the V gene TRBV4-1; TRBD2 aligns across 8 bases. The CDR3 nucleotides are TGCGCCAGCAGTCCGACGGGGGGGATAACAGATACGCAGTATTTT. This sequence encodes CASSPTGGITDTQYF.